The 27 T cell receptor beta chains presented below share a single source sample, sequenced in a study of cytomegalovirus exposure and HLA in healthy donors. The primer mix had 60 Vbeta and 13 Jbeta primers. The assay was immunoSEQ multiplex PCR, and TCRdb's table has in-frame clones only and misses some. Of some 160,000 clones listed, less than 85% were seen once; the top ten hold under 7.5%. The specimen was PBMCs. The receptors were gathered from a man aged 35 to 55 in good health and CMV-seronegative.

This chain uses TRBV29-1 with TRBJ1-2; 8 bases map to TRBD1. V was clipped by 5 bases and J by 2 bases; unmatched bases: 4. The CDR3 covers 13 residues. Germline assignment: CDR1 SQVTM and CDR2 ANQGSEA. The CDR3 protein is CSVRQGLNYGYTF. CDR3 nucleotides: TGCAGCGTTAGACAGGGGCTCAACTATGGCTACACCTTC.

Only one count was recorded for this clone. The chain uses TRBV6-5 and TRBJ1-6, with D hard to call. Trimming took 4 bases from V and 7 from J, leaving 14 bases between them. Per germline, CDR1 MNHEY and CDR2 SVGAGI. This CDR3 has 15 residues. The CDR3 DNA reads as TGTGCCAGCAGTTTTAGCGGGCGCCAAAATTCACCCCTCCACTTT. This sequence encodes CASSFSGRQNSPLHF.

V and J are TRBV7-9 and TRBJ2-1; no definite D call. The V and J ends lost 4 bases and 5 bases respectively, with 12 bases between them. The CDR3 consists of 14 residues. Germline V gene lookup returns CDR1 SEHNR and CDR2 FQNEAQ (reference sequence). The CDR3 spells CASSSLNYHNEQFF. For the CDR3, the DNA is TGTGCCAGCAGCTCCTTAAACTACCACAATGAGCAGTTCTTC.

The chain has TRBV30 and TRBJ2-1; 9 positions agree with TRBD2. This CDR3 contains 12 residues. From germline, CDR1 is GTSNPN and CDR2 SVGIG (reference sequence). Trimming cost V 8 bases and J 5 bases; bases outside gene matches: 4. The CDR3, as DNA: TGTGCCCTTCTAGCGGGGCACAATGAGCAGTTCTTC. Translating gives CALLAGHNEQFF.

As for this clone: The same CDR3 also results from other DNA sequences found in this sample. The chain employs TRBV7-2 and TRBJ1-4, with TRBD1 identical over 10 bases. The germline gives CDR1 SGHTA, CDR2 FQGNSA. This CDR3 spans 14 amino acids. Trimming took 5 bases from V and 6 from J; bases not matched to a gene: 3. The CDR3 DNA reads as TGTGCCAGCAGCCCGGACAGGGGGGATGAAAAACTGTTTTTT. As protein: CASSPDRGDEKLFF.

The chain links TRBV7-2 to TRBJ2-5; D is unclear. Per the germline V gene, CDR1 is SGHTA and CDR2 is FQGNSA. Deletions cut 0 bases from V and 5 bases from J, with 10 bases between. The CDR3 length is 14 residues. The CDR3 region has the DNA TGTGCCAGCAGCTTAGCGCTATATACGGAGACCCAGTACTTC. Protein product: CASSLALYTETQYF.

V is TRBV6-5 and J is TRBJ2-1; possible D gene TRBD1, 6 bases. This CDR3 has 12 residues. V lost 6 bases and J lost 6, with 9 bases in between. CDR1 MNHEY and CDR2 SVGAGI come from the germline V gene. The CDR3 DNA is TGTGCCAGCAGCCTCAGGGGCAATGAGCAGTTCTTC. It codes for CASSLRGNEQFF.

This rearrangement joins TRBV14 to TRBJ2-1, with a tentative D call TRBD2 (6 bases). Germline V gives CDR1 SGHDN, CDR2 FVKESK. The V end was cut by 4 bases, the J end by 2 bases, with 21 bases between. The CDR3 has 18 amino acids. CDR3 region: CASSPPFWAGPPYNEQFF. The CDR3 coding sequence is TGTGCCAGCAGCCCCCCCTTTTGGGCGGGACCCCCCTACAATGAGCAGTTCTTC. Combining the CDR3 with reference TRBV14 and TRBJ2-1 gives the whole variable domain EAGVTQFPSHSVIEKGQTVTLRCDPISGHDNLYWYRRVMGKEIKFLLHFVKESKQDESGMPNNRFLAERTGGTYSTLKVQPAELEDSGVYFCASSPPFWAGPPYNEQFFGPGTRLTVL.

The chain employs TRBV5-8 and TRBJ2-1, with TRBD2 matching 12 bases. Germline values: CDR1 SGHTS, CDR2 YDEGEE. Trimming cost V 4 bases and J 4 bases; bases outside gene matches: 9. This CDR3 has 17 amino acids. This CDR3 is CASSQQKTSGSYNEQFF. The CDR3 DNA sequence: TGTGCCAGCAGCCAACAAAAGACTAGCGGGAGTTACAATGAGCAGTTCTTC.

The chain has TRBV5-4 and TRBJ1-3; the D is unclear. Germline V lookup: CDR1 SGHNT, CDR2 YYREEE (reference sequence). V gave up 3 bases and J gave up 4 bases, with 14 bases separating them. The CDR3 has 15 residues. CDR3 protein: CASSSRSPAGNTIYF. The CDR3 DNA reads TGTGCCAGCAGCTCCAGGTCCCCGGCAGGAAACACCATATATTTT. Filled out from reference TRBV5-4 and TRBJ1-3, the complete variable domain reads ETGVTQSPTHLIKTRGQQVTLRCSSQSGHNTVSWYQQALGQGPQFIFQYYREEENGRGNFPPRFSGLQFPNYSSELNVNALELDDSALYLCASSSRSPAGNTIYFGEGSWLTVV.

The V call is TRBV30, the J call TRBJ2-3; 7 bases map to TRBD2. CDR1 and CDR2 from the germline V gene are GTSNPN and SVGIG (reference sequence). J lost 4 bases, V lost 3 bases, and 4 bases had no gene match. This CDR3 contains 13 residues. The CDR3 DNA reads TGTGCCTGGAGCCGCGGGAGATCAGATACGCAGTATTTT. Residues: CAWSRGRSDTQYF.

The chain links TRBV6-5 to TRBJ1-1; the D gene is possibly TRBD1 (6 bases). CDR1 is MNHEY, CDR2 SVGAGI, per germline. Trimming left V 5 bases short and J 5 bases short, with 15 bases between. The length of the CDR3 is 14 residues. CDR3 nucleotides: TGTGCCAGCAGTGGGTGGGACACCGGGACTGAAGCTTTCTTT. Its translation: CASSGWDTGTEAFF.

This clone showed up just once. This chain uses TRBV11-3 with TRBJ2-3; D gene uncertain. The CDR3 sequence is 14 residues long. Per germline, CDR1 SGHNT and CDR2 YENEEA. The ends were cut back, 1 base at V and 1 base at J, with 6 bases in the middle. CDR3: CASSLVHRTDTQYF. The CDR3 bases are TGTGCCAGCAGCTTAGTACACCGCACAGATACGCAGTATTTT. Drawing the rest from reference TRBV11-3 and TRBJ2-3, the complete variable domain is EAGVVQSPRYKIIEKKQPVAFWCNPISGHNTLYWYLQNLGQGPELLIRYENEEAVDDSQLPKDRFSAERLKGVDSTLKIQPAELGDSAVYLCASSLVHRTDTQYFGPGTRLTVL.

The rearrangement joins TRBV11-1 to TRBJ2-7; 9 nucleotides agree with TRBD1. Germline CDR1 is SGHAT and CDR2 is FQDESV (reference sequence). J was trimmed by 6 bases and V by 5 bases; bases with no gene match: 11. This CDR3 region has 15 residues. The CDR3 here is CASSLDGTGRSEQYF. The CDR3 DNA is TGTGCCAGCAGCCTAGACGGGACAGGGAGGAGCGAGCAGTACTTC.

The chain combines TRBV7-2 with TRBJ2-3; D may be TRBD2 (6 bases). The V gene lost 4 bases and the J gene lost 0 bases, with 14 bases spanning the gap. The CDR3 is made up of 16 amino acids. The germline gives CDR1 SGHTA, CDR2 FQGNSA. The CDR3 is CASSSNGLASTDTQYF. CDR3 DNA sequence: TGTGCCAGCAGCTCAAACGGGCTAGCGAGCACAGATACGCAGTATTTT. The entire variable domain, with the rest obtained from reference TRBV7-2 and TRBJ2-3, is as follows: GAGVSQSPSNKVTEKGKDVELRCDPISGHTALYWYRQSLGQGLEFLIYFQGNSAPDKSGLPSDRFSAERTGGSVSTLTIQRTQQEDSAVYLCASSSNGLASTDTQYFGPGTRLTVL.

CDR3 nucleotides: TGTGCCACCAGCAGAGGGGGGACAGGCGCTTTCTTT. Residues: CATSRGGTGAFF. J is TRBJ1-1 and V is TRBV15, with 8 bases matching TRBD1. The CDR3 runs 12 residues. V dropped 1 base and J dropped 11; count of bases not matched to a gene: 3. Germline V gene lookup returns CDR1 LNHNV and CDR2 YYDKDF (reference sequence). Full variable domain (missing parts from reference TRBV15 and TRBJ1-1): DAMVIQNPRYQVTQFGKPVTLSCSQTLNHNVMYWYQQKSSQAPKLLFHYYDKDFNNEADTPDNFQSRRPNTSFCFLDIRSPGLGDTAMYLCATSRGGTGAFFGQGTRLTVV.

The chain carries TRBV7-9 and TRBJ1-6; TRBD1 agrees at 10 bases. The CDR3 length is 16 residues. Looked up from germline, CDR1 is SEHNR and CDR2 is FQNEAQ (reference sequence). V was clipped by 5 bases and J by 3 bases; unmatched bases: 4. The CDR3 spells CASSRTGGFYNSPLHF. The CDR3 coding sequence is TGTGCCAGCAGCCGGACAGGGGGATTCTATAATTCACCCCTCCACTTT.

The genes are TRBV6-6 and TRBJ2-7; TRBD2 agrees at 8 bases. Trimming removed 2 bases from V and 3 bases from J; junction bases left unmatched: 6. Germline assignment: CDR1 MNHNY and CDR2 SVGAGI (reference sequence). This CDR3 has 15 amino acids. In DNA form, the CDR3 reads TGTGCCAGCAGTTACGCAGCGGGAGCCCTCTACGAGCAGTACTTC. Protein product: CASSYAAGALYEQYF.

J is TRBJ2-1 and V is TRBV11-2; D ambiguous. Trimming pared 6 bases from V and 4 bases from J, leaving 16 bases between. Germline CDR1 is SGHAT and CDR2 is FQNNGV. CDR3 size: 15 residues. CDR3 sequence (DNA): TGTGCCAGCAGTCAGGTGGTTCAGGTTTACAATGAGCAGTTCTTC. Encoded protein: CASSQVVQVYNEQFF.

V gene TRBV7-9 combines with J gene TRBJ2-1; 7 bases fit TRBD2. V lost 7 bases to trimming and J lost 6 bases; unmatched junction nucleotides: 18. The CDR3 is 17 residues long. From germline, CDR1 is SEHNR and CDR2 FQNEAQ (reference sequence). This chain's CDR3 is CASTTILGLPGGNEQFF. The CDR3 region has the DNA TGTGCCAGCACCACCATATTAGGACTGCCGGGGGGCAATGAGCAGTTCTTC.

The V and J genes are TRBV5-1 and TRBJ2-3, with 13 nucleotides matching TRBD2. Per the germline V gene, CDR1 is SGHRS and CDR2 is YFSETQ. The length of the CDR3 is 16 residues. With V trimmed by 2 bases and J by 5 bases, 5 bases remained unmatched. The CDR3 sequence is CASSFTSGGEGDTQYF. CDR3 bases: TGCGCCAGCAGCTTTACTAGCGGGGGGGAAGGAGATACGCAGTATTTT.

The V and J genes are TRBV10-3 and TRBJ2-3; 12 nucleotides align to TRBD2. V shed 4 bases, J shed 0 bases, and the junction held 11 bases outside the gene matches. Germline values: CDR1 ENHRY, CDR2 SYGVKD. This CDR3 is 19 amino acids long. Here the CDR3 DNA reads TGTGCCATCAGTGGGGGGGCTAGCGGGGGGGCAAGGAGCACAGATACGCAGTATTTT. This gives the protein CAISGGASGGARSTDTQYF.

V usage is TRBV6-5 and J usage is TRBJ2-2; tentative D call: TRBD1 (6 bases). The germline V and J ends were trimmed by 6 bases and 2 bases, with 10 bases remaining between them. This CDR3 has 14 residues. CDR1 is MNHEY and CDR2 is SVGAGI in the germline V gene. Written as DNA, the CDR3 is TGTGCCAGCAGGGGGACACAAAACACCGGGGAGCTGTTTTTT. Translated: CASRGTQNTGELFF.

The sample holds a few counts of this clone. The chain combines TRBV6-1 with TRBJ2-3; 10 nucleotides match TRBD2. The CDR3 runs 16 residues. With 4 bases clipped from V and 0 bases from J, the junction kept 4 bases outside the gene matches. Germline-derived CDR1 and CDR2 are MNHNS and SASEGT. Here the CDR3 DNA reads TGTGCCAGCAGTGTTACTAGCGGGGCTAGCACAGATACGCAGTATTTT. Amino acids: CASSVTSGASTDTQYF.

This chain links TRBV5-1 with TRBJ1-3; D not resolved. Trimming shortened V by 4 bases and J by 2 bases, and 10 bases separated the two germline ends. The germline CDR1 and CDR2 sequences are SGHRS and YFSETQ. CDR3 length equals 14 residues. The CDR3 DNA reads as TGCGCCAGCAGCGAGGGAACAACTGGAAACACCATATATTTT. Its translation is CASSEGTTGNTIYF.

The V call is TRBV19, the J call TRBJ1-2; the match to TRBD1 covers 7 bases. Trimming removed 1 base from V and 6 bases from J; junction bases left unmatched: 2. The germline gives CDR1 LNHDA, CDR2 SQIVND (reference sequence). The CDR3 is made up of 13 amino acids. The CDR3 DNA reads TGTGCCAGTAGTATAGGGCAGGGGGATGGCTACACCTTC. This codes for CASSIGQGDGYTF.

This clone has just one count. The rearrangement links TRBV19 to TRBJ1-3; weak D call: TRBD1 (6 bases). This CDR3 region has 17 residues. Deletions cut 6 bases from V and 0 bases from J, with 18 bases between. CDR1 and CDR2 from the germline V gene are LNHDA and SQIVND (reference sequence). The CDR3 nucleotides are TGTGCCAGTAGGAACCGCAGACAGGAGCTCTCTGGAAACACCATATATTTT. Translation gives CASRNRRQELSGNTIYF.